The table lists the clone carrying this T cell receptor beta chain with a count of one. Its target is not known. The data were taken from a study of OX40 agonist ivuxolimab in advanced cancers. The study, taken as a whole, reports: At 0.1 to 3.0 mg/kg and by week 6, clonal expansion occurred in CD4+ and CD8+ blood T cells.

The table came from immunoSEQ multiplex PCR; TCRdb's copy has only in-frame clones and leaves some out. The repertoire holds some 67,000 clones, with about 80% as singletons. The CDR3 runs 15 residues. Germline CDR1 is SGHTA and CDR2 is FQGNSA. Trimming took 5 bases from V and 9 from J; bases not matched to a gene: 7. The origin of this receptor is an adult with an advanced solid tumor such as melanoma, head and neck, liver or kidney cancer. The rearrangement joins TRBV7-2 to TRBJ2-1; TRBD2 aligns across 13 bases. This material consisted of CD4+ or CD8+ T cells sorted from blood, taken in a trial of the OX40 agonist ivuxolimab. This CDR3 is CASSPRTSGGREQFF. The CDR3 bases are TGTGCCAGCAGCCCAAGGACTAGCGGGGGCCGTGAGCAGTTCTTC. The full variable domain, in which reference TRBV7-2 and TRBJ2-1 provide the parts outside the CDR3, is GAGVSQSPSNKVTEKGKDVELRCDPISGHTALYWYRQSLGQGLEFLIYFQGNSAPDKSGLPSDRFSAERTGGSVSTLTIQRTQQEDSAVYLCASSPRTSGGREQFFGPGTRLTVL.